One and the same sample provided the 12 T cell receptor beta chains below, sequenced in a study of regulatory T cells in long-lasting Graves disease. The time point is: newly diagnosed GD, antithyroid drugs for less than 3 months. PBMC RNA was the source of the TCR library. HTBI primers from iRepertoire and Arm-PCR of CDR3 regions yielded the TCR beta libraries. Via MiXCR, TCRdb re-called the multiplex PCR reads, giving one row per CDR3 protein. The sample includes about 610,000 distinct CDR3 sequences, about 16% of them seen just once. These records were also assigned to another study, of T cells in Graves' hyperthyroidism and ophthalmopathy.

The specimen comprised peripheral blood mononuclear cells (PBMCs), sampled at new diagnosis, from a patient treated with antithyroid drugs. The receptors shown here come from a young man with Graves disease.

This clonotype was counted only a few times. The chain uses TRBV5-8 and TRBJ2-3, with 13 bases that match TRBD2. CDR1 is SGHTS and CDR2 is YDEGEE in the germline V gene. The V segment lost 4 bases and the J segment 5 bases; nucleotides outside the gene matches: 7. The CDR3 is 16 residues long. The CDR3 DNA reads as TGTGCCAGCAGCAACGGACTAGCGGGAGTAGTAGATACGCAGTATTTT. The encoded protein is CASSNGLAGVVDTQYF.

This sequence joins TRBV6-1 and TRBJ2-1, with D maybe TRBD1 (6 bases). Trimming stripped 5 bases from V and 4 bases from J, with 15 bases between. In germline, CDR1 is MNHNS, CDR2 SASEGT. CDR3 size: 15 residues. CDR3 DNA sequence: TGTGCCAGCAGTATCTCCGGGACAACTTACAATGAGCAGTTCTTC. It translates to CASSISGTTYNEQFF.

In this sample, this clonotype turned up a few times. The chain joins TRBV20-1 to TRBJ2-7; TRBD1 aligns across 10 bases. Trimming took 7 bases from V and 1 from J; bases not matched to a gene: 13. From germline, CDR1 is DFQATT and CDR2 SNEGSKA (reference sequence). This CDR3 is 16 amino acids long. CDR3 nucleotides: TGCAGTGTTGAAGGGACAGGGGCTTCCGATTCCTACGAGCAGTACTTC. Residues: CSVEGTGASDSYEQYF.

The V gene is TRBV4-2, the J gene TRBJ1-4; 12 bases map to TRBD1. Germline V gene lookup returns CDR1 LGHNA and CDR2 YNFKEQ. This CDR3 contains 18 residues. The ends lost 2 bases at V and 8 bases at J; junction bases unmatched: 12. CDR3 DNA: TGTGCCAGCAGCCAACGTGAGCTGGGACAGGGGGCGAGGGAAAAACTGTTTTTT. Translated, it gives CASSQRELGQGAREKLFF.

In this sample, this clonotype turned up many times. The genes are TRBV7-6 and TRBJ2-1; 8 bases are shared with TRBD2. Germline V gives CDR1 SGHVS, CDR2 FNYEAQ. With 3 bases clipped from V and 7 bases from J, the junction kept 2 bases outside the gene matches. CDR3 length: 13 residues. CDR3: CASSFASGNEQFF. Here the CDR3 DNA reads TGTGCCAGCAGCTTCGCTAGCGGGAATGAGCAGTTCTTC.

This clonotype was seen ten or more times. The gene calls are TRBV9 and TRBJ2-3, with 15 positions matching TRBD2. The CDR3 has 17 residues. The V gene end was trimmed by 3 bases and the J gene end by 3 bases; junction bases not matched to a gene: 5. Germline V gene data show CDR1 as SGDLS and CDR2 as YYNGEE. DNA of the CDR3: TGTGCCAGCAGCGGGAGGGGACTAGCGGGAGGAACAGATACGCAGTATTTT. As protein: CASSGRGLAGGTDTQYF. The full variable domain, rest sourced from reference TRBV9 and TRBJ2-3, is DSGVTQTPKHLITATGQRVTLRCSPRSGDLSVYWYQQSLDQGLQFLIQYYNGEERAKGNILERFSAQQFPDLHSELNLSSLELGDSALYFCASSGRGLAGGTDTQYFGPGTRLTVL.

CDR3 DNA: TGTGCCAGCAGCCCTCACTACGGCGGGCCCCAGCCCCAGCATTTT. It encodes CASSPHYGGPQPQHF. The V and J genes are TRBV16 and TRBJ1-5; the D is unclear. V was cut by 4 bases and J by 7 bases, with 17 bases left in between. Germline values: CDR1 KGHSY, CDR2 FQNENV. CDR3 length: 15 residues. The whole variable domain, filled in from reference TRBV16 and TRBJ1-5, reads GEEVAQTPKHLVRGEGQKAKLYCAPIKGHSYVFWYQQVLKNEFKFLISFQNENVFDETGMPKERFSAKCLPNSPCSLEIQATKLEDSAVYFCASSPHYGGPQPQHFGDGTRLSIL.

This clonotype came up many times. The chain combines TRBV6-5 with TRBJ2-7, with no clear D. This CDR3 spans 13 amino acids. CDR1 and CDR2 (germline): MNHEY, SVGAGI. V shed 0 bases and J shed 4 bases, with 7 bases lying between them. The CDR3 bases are TGTGCCAGCAGTTACTCGTCCACGTACGAGCAGTACTTC. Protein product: CASSYSSTYEQYF.

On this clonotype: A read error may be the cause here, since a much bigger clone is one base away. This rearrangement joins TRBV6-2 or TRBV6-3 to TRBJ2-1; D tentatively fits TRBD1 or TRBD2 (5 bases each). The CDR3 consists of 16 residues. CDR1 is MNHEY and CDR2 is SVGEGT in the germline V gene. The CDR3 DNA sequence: TGTGCCAGCAGTGAAGAGTGGGGACGCTCCCACAATGAGCAGTTCTTC. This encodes CASSEEWGRSHNEQFF.

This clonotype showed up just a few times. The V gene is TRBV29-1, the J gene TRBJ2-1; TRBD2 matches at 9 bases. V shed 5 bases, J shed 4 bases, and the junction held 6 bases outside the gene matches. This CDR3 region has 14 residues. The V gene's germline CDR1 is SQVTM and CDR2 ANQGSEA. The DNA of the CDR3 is TGCAGCGTTCGTAGCGGGAGAGGATACAATGAGCAGTTCTTC. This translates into CSVRSGRGYNEQFF.

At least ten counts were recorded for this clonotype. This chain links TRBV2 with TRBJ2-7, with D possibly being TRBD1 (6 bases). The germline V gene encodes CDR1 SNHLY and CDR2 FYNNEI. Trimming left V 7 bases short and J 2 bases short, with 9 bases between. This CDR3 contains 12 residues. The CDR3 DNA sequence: TGTGCCAGCAATCGACAGGCCTACGAGCAGTACTTC. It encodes CASNRQAYEQYF.

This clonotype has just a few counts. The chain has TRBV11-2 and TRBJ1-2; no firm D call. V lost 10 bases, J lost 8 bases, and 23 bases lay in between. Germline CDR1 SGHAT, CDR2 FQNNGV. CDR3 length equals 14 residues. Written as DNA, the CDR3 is TGTGCCACCCCCCCGGGAGGCAAAGTAGAGGGCTACACCTTC. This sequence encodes CATPPGGKVEGYTF. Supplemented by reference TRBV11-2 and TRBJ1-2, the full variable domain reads EAGVAQSPRYKIIEKRQSVAFWCNPISGHATLYWYQQILGQGPKLLIQFQNNGVVDDSQLPKDRFSAERLKGVDSTLKIQPAKLEDSAVYLCATPPGGKVEGYTFGSGTRLTVV.